Sequencing of this T cell receptor beta chain was carried out in a study of vaccination effects on CD4 cells after COVID-19. The CDR3 contains 11 residues. V lost 2 bases and J lost 6, with 4 bases in between. Germline V gene data show CDR1 as SEHNR and CDR2 as FQNEAQ (reference sequence). A remark on this clone: The antigen is not known.

The repertoire was sequenced with immunoSEQ multiplex PCR; TCRdb's copy has only in-frame clones and lacks some. The sample includes about 23,000 clones, 73% of them seen just once. Before sequencing, viral peptide pools were used by the ViraFEST assay to expand antigen-specific CD4+ T cells. CD4+ T cell isolation took place after approximately ten days of culture. The healthy vaccine recipients, who had no prior SARS-CoV-2 infection, showed negative nucleocapsid antibodies. Half-medium exchanges with IL-2 medium took place on days 3 and 7. The sample in question was CD4+ T cells from PBMCs cultured with SARS-CoV-2 spike peptides, obtained before COVID-19 vaccination. The rearrangement uses TRBV7-9 and TRBJ1-1, with D hard to call. The origin of this receptor is a human donor who received a COVID-19 vaccine. As DNA, the CDR3 is TGTGCCAGCAGCTTAAGGGCTGAAGCTTTCTTT. It yields the protein CASSLRAEAFF.